The following is a TCR beta chain sequence with its context. Time point here: blood from clinic visit 5 months post-surgery; TSC patient then seizure free. Patients received at least one anti-epileptic drug before surgery. These data originate in a study of brain T cells in children with intractable seizures. CDR1 SEHNR and CDR2 FQNEAQ come from the germline V gene (reference sequence). The CDR3 is made up of 17 amino acids. V gave up 4 bases and J gave up 4 bases; unmatched junction bases: 12. Libraries were prepared by immunoSEQ multiplex PCR; TCRdb keeps only in-frame clonotypes and omits some of them. This sample has hundreds of thousands of clones; approximately 93% occur once, and the top ten carry 5.7%.

The sequencing here drew on peripheral blood, taken 4 to 5 months after surgery. The chain combines TRBV7-9 with TRBJ1-1; 10 positions agree with TRBD1. This sequence originates from a boy under two years old with tuberous sclerosis and intractable seizures. In DNA, the CDR3 is TGTGCCAGCAGCTCAGTCCCGGGACAGGGGAGGAGCACTGAAGCTTTCTTT. As protein: CASSSVPGQGRSTEAFF.